The present T cell receptor beta chain was sequenced within a study of cytomegalovirus exposure and HLA in healthy donors. Study-wide points: Analysis performed later showed TCR beta chains linked to HLA being more clonally expanded than equally common others.

This clone appeared a single time. Its target is not known. A multiplex PCR was run with 60 Vbeta primers and 13 Jbeta primers. How the authors handled the data: Later, an analysis found roughly 80 million unique TCR beta chains, and roughly 9.9 million of these were shared. Generated by immunoSEQ multiplex PCR, the TCRdb table keeps only in-frame clones and is missing some. The V and J calls and clone size were taken over from that table, and D and trimming were inferred from the DNA. The table lists about 140,000 clones, around 82% of them singletons. The sequence was collected from a man aged 18 to 30 in good health and CMV-seropositive. The specimen sequenced was PBMCs.

The DNA for the CDR3 is TGTGCCACCAGCAGAGAATCCAGGGCCGATACGCAGTATTTT. This gives the protein CATSRESRADTQYF. V and J are TRBV15 and TRBJ2-3; D may be TRBD1 (5 bases). V was cut by 0 bases and J by 6 bases, with 10 bases left in between. Germline V gene data show CDR1 as LNHNV and CDR2 as YYDKDF (reference sequence). The length of the CDR3 is 14 residues. Looking up the rest from reference TRBV15 and TRBJ2-3 gives the full variable domain: DAMVIQNPRYQVTQFGKPVTLSCSQTLNHNVMYWYQQKSSQAPKLLFHYYDKDFNNEADTPDNFQSRRPNTSFCFLDIRSPGLGDTAMYLCATSRESRADTQYFGPGTRLTVL.